This entry lists 9 T cell receptor beta chains sequenced from one sample in a study of shared clonotypes between healthy human individuals. Libraries were prepared by immunoSEQ multiplex PCR; TCRdb keeps only in-frame clonotypes and omits some of them. The table records 1.4 million to 1.5 million clones, roughly 96% of them present only once. Input material: naive CD4+ T cells sorted from blood. The subset: CD45RA+ positively selected. The receptors shown here come from a man aged 25-45 years in good health.

The chain combines TRBV28 with TRBJ2-2, with D tentatively TRBD1 (6 bases). V lost 8 bases and J 0 bases, leaving 10 bases between the germline ends. The CDR3 consists of 14 residues. Germline V gives CDR1 MDHEN, CDR2 SYDVKM. In DNA, the CDR3 is TGTGCCAGCCGGGGACACACGAACACCGGGGAGCTGTTTTTT. It specifies CASRGHTNTGELFF.

This chain connects TRBV29-1 to TRBJ2-5; the D gene is possibly TRBD2 (5 bases). The CDR3 loop spans 15 amino acids. The germline CDR1 and CDR2 sequences are SQVTM and ANQGSEA. V was shortened by 4 bases and J by 1 base, with 16 bases between the two germline ends. The CDR3 DNA follows: TGCAGCGTTGTTTTTCGTGGACGGGGCCAAGAGACCCAGTACTTC. As protein: CSVVFRGRGQETQYF.

The chain uses TRBV15 and TRBJ1-5; 7 bases are shared with TRBD1. V trimming: 5 bases; J trimming: 4 bases; junction bases outside the gene matches: 11. Germline V gives CDR1 LNHNV, CDR2 YYDKDF (reference sequence). This CDR3 comprises 16 residues. CDR3 nucleotides: TGTGCCACCAGCGAAAACAGGGGAAGGGGAAATCAGCCCCAGCATTTT. Its protein is CATSENRGRGNQPQHF.

In this sample, this clone turned up a few times. The chain links TRBV28 to TRBJ1-5; perhaps TRBD1 as D (5 bases). V lost 5 bases and J lost 9, with 8 bases in between. The CDR3 runs to 11 residues. Germline V gives CDR1 MDHEN, CDR2 SYDVKM. This CDR3 is CASSRGRPQHF. Written as DNA, the CDR3 is TGTGCCAGCAGTAGGGGTCGGCCCCAGCATTTT.

The V gene is TRBV5-1, the J gene TRBJ2-5, with TRBD2 as a possible D gene (6 bases). Trimming removed 0 bases at V and 3 bases at J, with 12 bases between. This CDR3 spans 15 amino acids. Germline CDR1 is SGHRS and CDR2 is YFSETQ. The CDR3 is CASSLGGTHKETQYF. CDR3 DNA: TGCGCCAGCAGCTTGGGGGGGACTCATAAAGAGACCCAGTACTTC.

This rearrangement joins TRBV7-9 to TRBJ1-3, with D possibly being TRBD1 (5 bases). Germline lookup yields CDR1 SEHNR and CDR2 FQNEAQ (reference sequence). This CDR3 contains 16 residues. V gave up 1 base and J gave up 0 bases, with 10 bases separating them. The CDR3 is CASSLGTGGSGNTIYF. The CDR3, as DNA: TGTGCCAGCAGCTTAGGGACGGGGGGCTCTGGAAACACCATATATTTT.

As regards this clone: This sample also contains other DNA sequences that code for the same CDR3. The chain uses TRBV6-5 and TRBJ2-3; D is ambiguous. The CDR3 sequence is 12 residues long. V was shortened by 5 bases and J by 2 bases, with 5 bases between the two germline ends. Germline CDR1 and CDR2: MNHEY and SVGAGI. The CDR3 here is CASSGSTDTQYF. The DNA of the CDR3 is TGTGCCAGCAGTGGCTCCACAGATACGCAGTATTTT.

The rearrangement uses TRBV5-1 and TRBJ2-2, with 7 bases matching TRBD1. In germline, CDR1 is SGHRS, CDR2 YFSETQ. This CDR3 spans 15 amino acids. V shed 3 bases, J shed 2 bases, and the junction held 4 bases outside the gene matches. The CDR3 protein is CASSWGQSNTGELFF. The CDR3 bases are TGCGCCAGCAGCTGGGGACAGTCTAACACCGGGGAGCTGTTTTTT.

V and J are TRBV28 and TRBJ2-2; D might be TRBD1 or TRBD2, each matching 6 bases. Germline CDR1 reads MDHEN; CDR2 reads SYDVKM. Trimming took off 3 bases at V and 5 bases at J, with 13 bases between the two ends. The CDR3 spans 15 residues. CDR3 in DNA: TGTGCCAGCAGTTTTGCGGTAGGGGGGACCGGGGAGCTGTTTTTT. It translates to CASSFAVGGTGELFF.